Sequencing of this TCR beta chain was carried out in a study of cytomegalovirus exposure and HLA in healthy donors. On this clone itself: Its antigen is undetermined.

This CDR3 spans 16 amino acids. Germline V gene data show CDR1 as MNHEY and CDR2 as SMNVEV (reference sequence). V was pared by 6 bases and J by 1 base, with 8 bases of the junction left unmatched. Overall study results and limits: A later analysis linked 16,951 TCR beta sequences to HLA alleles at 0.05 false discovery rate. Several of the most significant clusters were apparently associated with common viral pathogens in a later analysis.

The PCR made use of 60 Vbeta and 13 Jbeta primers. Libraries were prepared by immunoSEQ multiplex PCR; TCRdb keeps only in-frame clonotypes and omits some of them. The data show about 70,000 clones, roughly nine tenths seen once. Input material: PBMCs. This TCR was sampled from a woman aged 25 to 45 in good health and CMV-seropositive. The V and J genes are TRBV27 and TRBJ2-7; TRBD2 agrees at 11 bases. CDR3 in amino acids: CASSPGLAVPSYEQYF. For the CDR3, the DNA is TGTGCCAGCAGCCCGGGACTAGCGGTACCTTCCTACGAGCAGTACTTC.